The rows below give T cell receptor beta chains drawn from one sample of a study of naive and memory T cell subsets. MiXCR, applied by TCRdb to the UMI-ligation and nested PCR reads, yields one record per CDR3 protein. Here the sample spans 150,000 or so distinct CDR3 sequences, about 20% being singletons. Sample: naive CD4+ T cells from blood. These receptors came from a human donor in good health. Both conserved end residues are part of each CDR3. The D gene is left open where the match is weak. Clone size is given for some rows only: seen once, a few or many times, or a class if the clone is expanded.

CDR3 protein | CDR3 DNA | V gene | D gene | clone size | J gene
CASSLRTGAGQPQHF | TGTGCCAGCAGTTTACGGACAGGGGCTGGTCAGCCCCAGCATTTT | TRBV12-3/TRBV12-4 | TRBD1 | few | TRBJ1-5
CAWSVQRRGTDTQYF | TGTGCCTGGAGTGTACAGCGGAGGGGCACAGATACGCAGTATTTT | TRBV30 | . | . | TRBJ2-3
CSPRRQGPNTEAFF | TGCAGCCCACGCCGCCAGGGCCCGAACACTGAAGCTTTCTTT | TRBV29-1 | . | few | TRBJ1-1
CAISWDRSSGANVLTF | TGTGCCATCAGTTGGGACAGAAGCTCTGGGGCCAACGTCCTGACTTTC | TRBV10-3 | TRBD1 | . | TRBJ2-6
CASSWGEAGGPITDTQYF | TGTGCCAGCAGCTGGGGGGAAGCGGGAGGTCCCATCACAGATACGCAGTATTTT | TRBV5-5 | TRBD2 | . | TRBJ2-3
CASSFSWGTEAFF | TGTGCCAGCAGTTTTTCTTGGGGCACTGAAGCTTTCTTT | TRBV12-3/TRBV12-4 | . | . | TRBJ1-1
CASSLTPQETQYF | TGCGCCAGCAGCTTAACCCCCCAAGAGACCCAGTACTTC | TRBV5-1 | . | . | TRBJ2-5
CSVQGLGTEAFF | TGCAGCGTACAAGGGCTGGGGACTGAAGCTTTCTTT | TRBV29-1 | . | . | TRBJ1-1
CASSQGTPNYGYTF | TGTGCCAGCAGCCAGGGGACGCCGAACTATGGCTACACCTTC | TRBV5-6 | . | . | TRBJ1-2
CASSFSSGRFNEQFF | TGTGCCAGCAGCTTCTCTAGCGGGAGGTTCAATGAGCAGTTCTTC | TRBV7-2 | TRBD2 | . | TRBJ2-1
CSAGTWYEQYF | TGCAGTGCTGGGACTTGGTACGAGCAGTACTTC | TRBV20-1 | . | many | TRBJ2-7
CATSDLAQGVDNEQFF | TGTGCCACCAGTGATTTGGCCCAGGGGGTAGACAATGAGCAGTTCTTC | TRBV24-1 | TRBD1 | . | TRBJ2-1
CASSQGFAFESTGELFF | TGTGCCAGCAGCCAGGGATTCGCATTTGAGAGCACCGGGGAGCTGTTTTTT | TRBV3-1 | . | . | TRBJ2-2
CSAETDRGTDTQYF | TGCAGTGCTGAAACGGACAGGGGTACAGATACGCAGTATTTT | TRBV20-1 | TRBD1 | many | TRBJ2-3
CASSDFASLGFIGANVLTF | TGTGCCAGCAGTGACTTCGCCTCCTTAGGTTTTATTGGGGCCAACGTCCTGACTTTC | TRBV28 | . | . | TRBJ2-6
CASSSTSGRGNEQFF | TGTGCCAGCAGCTCTACTAGCGGGAGGGGCAATGAGCAGTTCTTC | TRBV7-8 | TRBD2 | . | TRBJ2-1
CATSGTVYEQYF | TGTGCCACCTCCGGGACAGTGTACGAGCAGTACTTC | TRBV7-9 | TRBD1 | . | TRBJ2-7
CASSQLSNTGELFF | TGCGCCAGCAGCCAACTGTCGAACACCGGGGAGCTGTTTTTT | TRBV4-3 | . | . | TRBJ2-2
CSVAGSEKLFF | TGCAGCGTTGCAGGTTCTGAAAAACTGTTTTTT | TRBV29-1 | . | . | TRBJ1-4
CASSQGPPTQYF | TGTGCCAGCAGCCAAGGGCCTCCCACGCAGTATTTT | TRBV14 | . | . | TRBJ2-3
CASSPLDREQAFF | TGTGCCAGTAGCCCCTTAGACAGGGAGCAAGCTTTCTTT | TRBV19 | TRBD1 | few | TRBJ1-1
CASSQGLGPGTDTQYF | TGTGCCAGCAGCCAGGGACTTGGGCCTGGCACAGATACGCAGTATTTT | TRBV3-1 | . | . | TRBJ2-3
CASRQQGNTEAFF | TGTGCCAGCAGACAGCAGGGGAACACTGAAGCTTTCTTT | TRBV6-2/TRBV6-3 | . | few | TRBJ1-1
CASSESVLGGTQYF | TGTGCCAGCAGTGAATCGGTCCTAGGCGGGACCCAGTACTTC | TRBV25-1 | . | . | TRBJ2-5
CSPDTGLDEQYF | TGCAGTCCTGATACAGGGTTGGACGAGCAGTACTTC | TRBV20-1 | . | few | TRBJ2-7
CASSQGQGGEKLFF | TGTGCCAGCAGCCAGGGCCAAGGCGGTGAAAAACTGTTTTTT | TRBV11-2 | . | . | TRBJ1-4
CASRFEGTRTYNEQFF | TGTGCCAGCAGATTCGAGGGGACTAGAACCTACAATGAGCAGTTCTTC | TRBV5-5 | TRBD2 | . | TRBJ2-1
CATSRVNNNEQFF | TGTGCCACCAGCAGGGTGAACAACAATGAGCAGTTCTTC | TRBV15 | . | few | TRBJ2-1
CASSRDEAGANVLTF | TGTGCCAGCTCACGCGACGAAGCTGGGGCCAACGTCCTGACTTTC | TRBV18 | . | few | TRBJ2-6
CASSPKEGISGANVLTF | TGTGCCAGCAGTCCAAAAGAGGGGATCTCTGGGGCCAACGTCCTGACTTTC | TRBV27 | . | few | TRBJ2-6
CASSRGQTQQYF | TGCGCCAGCAGTCGAGGACAGACTCAGCAGTACTTC | TRBV5-1 | . | few | TRBJ2-7
CATGQGRLTDTQYF | TGTGCCACCGGACAGGGGAGACTCACAGATACGCAGTATTTT | TRBV24-1 | TRBD1 | . | TRBJ2-3
CASSQDLFGGRANEQYF | TGTGCCAGCAGCCAAGACCTTTTTGGAGGGAGGGCGAACGAGCAGTACTTC | TRBV4-2 | TRBD2 | many | TRBJ2-7
CSASVREGTDTQYF | TGCAGTGCTAGCGTGCGGGAGGGCACAGATACGCAGTATTTT | TRBV20-1 | TRBD2 | . | TRBJ2-3
CASTGDYSYEQYF | TGTGCCTCGACAGGGGACTACTCCTACGAGCAGTACTTC | TRBV30 | . | . | TRBJ2-7
CASRPLSGGNNEQFF | TGTGCCAGCAGACCCCTTAGCGGGGGGAACAATGAGCAGTTCTTC | TRBV6-5 | TRBD2 | . | TRBJ2-1
CATSEARGRLGTDTQYF | TGTGCCACCAGTGAAGCTAGGGGGAGGCTAGGCACAGATACGCAGTATTTT | TRBV24-1 | . | few | TRBJ2-3
CSAPNRAGRDPQHF | TGCAGTGCGCCGAATAGGGCGGGCCGGGACCCCCAGCATTTT | TRBV20-1 | . | few | TRBJ1-5
CASSLVAGIGYTF | TGTGCCAGCAGCTTAGTGGCCGGGATTGGCTACACCTTC | TRBV7-9 | . | few | TRBJ1-2
CSALADVSYEQYF | TGCAGTGCCCTAGCGGACGTCTCCTACGAGCAGTACTTC | TRBV20-1 | TRBD2 | . | TRBJ2-7
CASSSGVLETQYF | TGCGCCAGCAGCTCAGGAGTACTCGAGACCCAGTACTTC | TRBV5-1 | . | few | TRBJ2-5